This T cell receptor beta chain emerged from a study of shared clonotypes between healthy human individuals. Every subset had its genomic DNA shared out evenly among several immunoSEQ plates. Repertoires were generated with immunoSEQ multiplex PCR, while TCRdb's copy carries only in-frame clones and drops some. Of a few million clones detected, about 94% appear once; the ten largest clones hold around 1.8%. Selected positively for CCR7 and CD45RO-negative, naive CD8 cells excluded terminally differentiated effector memory CD45RA+ cells. All the donors were Caucasian adults who lived in Nashville, Tennessee. Sample: naive CD8+ T cells from PBMCs. The TCR originated in a man aged 18 to 35 in good health. Some clones in this sample may be carry-over from other donors' samples.

CDR3 residues: CSVDGPRSTDTQYF. The CDR3, as DNA: TGCAGCGTGGACGGCCCAAGAAGCACAGATACGCAGTATTTT. The V gene is TRBV29-1, the J gene TRBJ2-3; D unclear. This CDR3 comprises 14 residues. Trimming shortened V by 6 bases and J by 0 bases, and 13 bases separated the two germline ends. The germline V gene has CDR1 SQVTM and CDR2 ANQGSEA.